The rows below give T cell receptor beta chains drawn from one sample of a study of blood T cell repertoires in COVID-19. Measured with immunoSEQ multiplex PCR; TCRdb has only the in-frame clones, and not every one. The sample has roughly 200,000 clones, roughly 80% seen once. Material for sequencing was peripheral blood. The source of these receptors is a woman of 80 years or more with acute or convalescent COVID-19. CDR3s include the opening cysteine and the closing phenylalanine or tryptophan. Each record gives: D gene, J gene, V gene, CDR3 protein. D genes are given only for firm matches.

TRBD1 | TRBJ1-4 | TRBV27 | CASSIQGRNEKLFF
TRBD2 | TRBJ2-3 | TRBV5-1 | CASSLALAESTDTQYF
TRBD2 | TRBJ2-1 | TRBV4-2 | CASSQDRPLAGGYNEQFF
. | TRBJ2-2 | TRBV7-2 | CASSLGGGGAGELFF
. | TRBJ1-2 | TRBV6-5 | CASSTGNDYGYTF
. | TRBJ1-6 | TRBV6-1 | CASSEGSVLNSPLHF
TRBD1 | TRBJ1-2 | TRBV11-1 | CASSPRTGAYGYTF
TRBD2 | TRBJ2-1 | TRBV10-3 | CAISDSGGVYNEQFF
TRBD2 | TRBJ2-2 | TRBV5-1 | CASSLSTGLAGGLAGELFF
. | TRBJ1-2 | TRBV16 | CASSQYVQGNYGYTF
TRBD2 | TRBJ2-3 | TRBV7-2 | CASSLAGAGGHLGDTQYF
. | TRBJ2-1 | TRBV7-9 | CASGGAEYEQFF
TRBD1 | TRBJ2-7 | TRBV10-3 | CAISRPPGTASYEQYF
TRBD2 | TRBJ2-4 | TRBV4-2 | CASSQTSVLAKNIQYF
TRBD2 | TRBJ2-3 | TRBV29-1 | CSVEQRGGPDTQYF
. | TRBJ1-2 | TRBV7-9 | CASSLGTDEGYTF
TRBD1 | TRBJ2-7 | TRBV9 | CASSVSDFRDRVGEQYF
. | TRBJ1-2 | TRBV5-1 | CASSLEGANYGYTF
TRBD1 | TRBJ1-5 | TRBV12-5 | CASGPGGTGAQPQHF
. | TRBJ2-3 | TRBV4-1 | CASSQDPGARGDTQYF
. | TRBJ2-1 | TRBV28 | CASTPEGRDNEQFF
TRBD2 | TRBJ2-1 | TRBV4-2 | CASSQELQRGDKAIRNEQFF
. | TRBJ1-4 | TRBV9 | CASSVGTEREKLFF
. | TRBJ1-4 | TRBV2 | CATASDSANEKLFF
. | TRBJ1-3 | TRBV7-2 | CASSLAQIGNTIYF
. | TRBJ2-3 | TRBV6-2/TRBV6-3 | CASSYGEASSTDTQYF
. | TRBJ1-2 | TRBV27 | CASSDQGWEGYTF
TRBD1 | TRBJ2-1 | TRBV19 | CASSIPFGTGGYNEQFF
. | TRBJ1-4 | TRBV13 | CASSLARETRTNEKLFF
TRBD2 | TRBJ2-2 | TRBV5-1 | CASSLTSGRASGELFF
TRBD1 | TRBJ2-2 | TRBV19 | CASSMRGGAALFF
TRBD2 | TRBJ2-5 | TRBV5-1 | CASSSSAGGYQETQYF
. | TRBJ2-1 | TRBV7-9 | CASSLDNYNEQFF
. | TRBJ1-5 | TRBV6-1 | CASSATGLGQPQHF
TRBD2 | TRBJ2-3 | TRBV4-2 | CASSATSGEWDTQYF
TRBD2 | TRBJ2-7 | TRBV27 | CASSPRTSGTGEQYF
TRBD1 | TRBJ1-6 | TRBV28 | CASYVRGRLNNSPLHF
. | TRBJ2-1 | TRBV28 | CASSLDTGYYNEQFF
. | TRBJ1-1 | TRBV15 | CATSRDRGAEAFF
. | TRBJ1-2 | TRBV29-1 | CSVEETADGYTF
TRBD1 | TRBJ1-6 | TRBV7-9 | CASSFRTGDSPLHF
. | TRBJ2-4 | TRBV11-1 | CASSSDSVAKNIQYF
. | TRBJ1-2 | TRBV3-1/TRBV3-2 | CASSQDTGTGYGYTF
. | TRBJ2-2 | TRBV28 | CASSPPGRTGELFF